These T cell receptor beta chains were read from a single sample in a study of OX40 agonist ivuxolimab in advanced cancers. Generated by immunoSEQ multiplex PCR, the TCRdb table keeps only in-frame clones and is missing some. The sample yields tens of thousands of clones, 86% seen once. This sample comprised CD4+ or CD8+ T cells sorted from blood, obtained in a trial of the OX40 agonist ivuxolimab. The receptors stem from an adult with an advanced solid tumor such as melanoma, head and neck, liver or kidney cancer. Each CDR3 is given with its conserved first and last residue. The D gene is left open where the match is weak. Not every row has a clone size; where given, it reads once, few, many or a size class.

TRBJ1-6,TRBV5-8,TRBD1,NA,TGTGCCAGCAGCCCGCGGACAGGGTCAAATTCACCCCTCCACTTT,CASSPRTGSNSPLHF
TRBJ1-2,TRBV25-1,NA,NA,TGTGCCAGCAAGCAGGGCAACTATGGCTACACCTTC,CASKQGNYGYTF
TRBJ1-5,TRBV19,NA,NA,TGTGCCAGTAGTGACGGGACAACTTATAGCAATCAGCCCCAGCATTTT,CASSDGTTYSNQPQHF
TRBJ1-3,TRBV28,NA,NA,TGTGCCAGCAGGCATCAGGGGATTGGAAACACCATATATTTT,CASRHQGIGNTIYF
TRBJ1-5,TRBV2,NA,few,TGTGCCAGCAGTGATCTGGGGCAGGGGAATCAGCCCCAGCATTTT,CASSDLGQGNQPQHF
TRBJ1-3,TRBV30,NA,NA,TGTGCCTCTTCGAGGGGCACCTCTGGAAACACCATATATTTT,CASSRGTSGNTIYF
TRBJ2-3,TRBV5-1,NA,NA,TGCGCCAGCAGTTTAGGATACGGACATACAGATACGCAGTATTTT,CASSLGYGHTDTQYF
TRBJ2-3,TRBV7-9,NA,NA,TGTGCCAGCAGCGCCCAGCCGGGGCGACCGGGAACAGATACGCAGTATTTT,CASSAQPGRPGTDTQYF
TRBJ2-7,TRBV29-1,TRBD2,NA,TGCAGCGTTGAGCTAGCGGGAGGGCTCTACGAGCAGTACTTC,CSVELAGGLYEQYF
TRBJ2-3,TRBV11-2,TRBD1,NA,TGTGCCAGCAGCTCCTCAGGACAGGCCTCTAGCACAGATACGCAGTATTTT,CASSSSGQASSTDTQYF
TRBJ2-3,TRBV6-6,NA,NA,TGTGCCAGCATCTCTACGCAAGGACTTTATACGCAGTATTTT,CASISTQGLYTQYF
TRBJ2-1,TRBV7-2,TRBD2,NA,TGTGCCAGCAGCCGCCGGGGACTAGCGGGGGGATCCCTGTACAATGAGCAGTTCTTC,CASSRRGLAGGSLYNEQFF
TRBJ1-5,TRBV18,NA,NA,TGTGCCAGCTCAGGCCAGGGAGATGAGCCCCAGCATTTT,CASSGQGDEPQHF
TRBJ1-5,TRBV2,NA,NA,TGTGCCAGCAGTGAAGCGCTCTCGGGGAGCAATCAGCCCCAGCATTTT,CASSEALSGSNQPQHF
TRBJ2-7,TRBV30,NA,NA,TGTGCCTGGAGCCAACACTACGAGCAGTACTTC,CAWSQHYEQYF
TRBJ2-5,TRBV5-4,NA,NA,TGTGCCAGCAGCTTGGAGGGGGGCCAAGAGACCCAGTACTTC,CASSLEGGQETQYF
TRBJ2-2,TRBV2,NA,medium-sized,TGTGCCAGTTGTCTGGTAAAGGGGAGCACCGGGGAGCTGTTTTTT,CASCLVKGSTGELFF
TRBJ1-5,TRBV29-1,NA,NA,TGCAGCGTTGGCGATAGCAATCAGCCCCAGCATTTT,CSVGDSNQPQHF
TRBJ2-1,TRBV7-2,NA,NA,TGTGCCAGCAGCCCAGGGCAGGTCCCCTACAATGAGCAGTTCTTC,CASSPGQVPYNEQFF
TRBJ2-5,TRBV19,NA,NA,TGTGCCAGTAGTCCAGGACGGACTCAAGAGACCCAGTACTTC,CASSPGRTQETQYF
TRBJ1-4,TRBV9,NA,NA,TGTGCCAGCAGCGTAGGAGCACATGAAAAACTGTTTTTT,CASSVGAHEKLFF
TRBJ2-5,TRBV5-1,NA,NA,TGCGCCAGCAGCCCGGCGGAGACGAACGACGGAGAGACCCAGTACTTC,CASSPAETNDGETQYF
TRBJ2-7,TRBV4-3,NA,NA,TGCGCCAGCAGCCAAGATGGCAGGGGATACGAGCAGTACTTC,CASSQDGRGYEQYF
TRBJ2-7,TRBV21-1,NA,NA,TGTGCCAGCAGCAAAGCCGGCCGGGACAGGGCCTACGAGCAGTACTTC,CASSKAGRDRAYEQYF
TRBJ2-4,TRBV21-1,NA,NA,TGTGCCAGCAGCAACCCAACGACAGTAGCCAAAAACATTCAGTACTTC,CASSNPTTVAKNIQYF
TRBJ2-7,TRBV6-6,NA,few,TGTGCCAGCGCCAGGGGACGGTCCTACGAGCAGTACTTC,CASARGRSYEQYF